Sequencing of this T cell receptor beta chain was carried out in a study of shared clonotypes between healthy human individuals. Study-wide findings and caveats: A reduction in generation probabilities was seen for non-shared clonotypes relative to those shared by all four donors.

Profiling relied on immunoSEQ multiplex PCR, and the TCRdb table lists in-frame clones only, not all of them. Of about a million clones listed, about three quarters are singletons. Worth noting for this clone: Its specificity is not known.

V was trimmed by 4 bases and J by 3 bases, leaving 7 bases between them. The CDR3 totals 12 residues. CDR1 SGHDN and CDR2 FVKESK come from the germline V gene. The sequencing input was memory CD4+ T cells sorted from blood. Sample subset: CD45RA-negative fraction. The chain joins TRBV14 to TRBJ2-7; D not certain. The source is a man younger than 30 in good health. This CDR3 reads CASSLAGYEQYF. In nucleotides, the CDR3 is TGTGCCAGCAGCCTGGCAGGCTACGAGCAGTACTTC. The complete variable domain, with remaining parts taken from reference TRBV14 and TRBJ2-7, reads EAGVTQFPSHSVIEKGQTVTLRCDPISGHDNLYWYRRVMGKEIKFLLHFVKESKQDESGMPNNRFLAERTGGTYSTLKVQPAELEDSGVYFCASSLAGYEQYFGPGTRLTVT.